Shown below are 18 T cell receptor beta chains from a single sample sequenced in a study of shared clonotypes between healthy human individuals. This table comes from immunoSEQ multiplex PCR, and its TCRdb copy is limited to in-frame clones, with some not included. Of approximately 2.4 million clones listed, around 95% are singletons. The sample consisted of naive CD4+ T cells sorted from blood. Indicated subset: CD45RA+ positively selected. These receptors were obtained from a man aged 18 to 35 in good health.

The chain links TRBV6-5 to TRBJ2-7, with 7 bases that match TRBD1. The ends lost 4 bases at V and 0 bases at J; junction bases unmatched: 6. The CDR3 is made up of 15 amino acids. Germline V gene lookup returns CDR1 MNHEY and CDR2 SVGAGI. The CDR3 DNA follows: TGTGCCAGCAGTTCTGGACAGGCCCACTCCTACGAGCAGTACTTC. Amino acid sequence: CASSSGQAHSYEQYF.

The CDR3 DNA sequence: TGTGCCAGCAGTTTCATTGGACAGGGGCCCTATGGCTACACCTTC. Protein product: CASSFIGQGPYGYTF. The V and J genes are TRBV27 and TRBJ1-2; 9 nucleotides line up with TRBD1. The ends lost 3 bases at V and 4 bases at J; junction bases unmatched: 6. This CDR3 has 15 amino acids. Germline loops: CDR1 MNHEY, CDR2 SMNVEV (reference sequence).

V usage is TRBV12-5 and J usage is TRBJ2-7, with 9 bases that match TRBD1. After removal of 3 bases from V and 3 bases from J, the junction contained 6 bases not matched to a gene. Germline V gene sequence: CDR1 LGHNT, CDR2 FRNRAP. The CDR3 contains 15 residues. The CDR3 protein is CASGFGTGNLYEQYF. The DNA for the CDR3 is TGTGCTAGTGGTTTCGGGACAGGGAACCTCTACGAGCAGTACTTC.

CDR3 DNA: TGTGCCTGGAGTTCGTTACTGCGGGAGGGCGAGCAGTACTTC. This gives the protein CAWSSLLREGEQYF. This chain connects TRBV30 to TRBJ2-7; the match to TRBD2 covers 9 bases. CDR3 length: 14 amino acids. CDR1 GTSNPN and CDR2 SVGIG come from the germline V gene (reference sequence). The V and J ends lost 2 bases and 6 bases, in that order; junction bases with no gene match: 8.

The V call is TRBV5-1, the J call TRBJ2-5, with 7 bases that match TRBD1. Germline CDR1 is SGHRS and CDR2 is YFSETQ. V lost 4 bases and J lost 4; bases outside the gene matches: 7. The length of the CDR3 is 14 residues. CDR3 bases: TGCGCCAGCAGCCCCCGAGAGGGGGCAGAGACCCAGTACTTC. Residues: CASSPREGAETQYF.

V gene TRBV5-1 combines with J gene TRBJ2-3, with 10 bases identical to TRBD1. Germline CDR1 is SGHRS and CDR2 is YFSETQ. The length of the CDR3 is 16 residues. The junction had 6 bases not matched to a gene; V was cut back by 1 base and J by 4 bases. CDR3 residues: CASSLMGQGTPDTQYF. The CDR3 DNA follows: TGCGCCAGCAGCTTGATGGGACAGGGGACGCCAGATACGCAGTATTTT.

Only one count was recorded for this clone. The chain couples TRBV7-6 to TRBJ1-6; D gene ambiguous. The CDR3 sequence is 15 residues long. The germline gives CDR1 SGHVS, CDR2 FNYEAQ. V was cut by 2 bases and J by 7 bases, with 12 bases left in between. The DNA for the CDR3 is TGTGCCAGCAGCTTATCTTTCGCGACAAATTCACCCCTCCACTTT. It yields the protein CASSLSFATNSPLHF.

Comment on this clone: Within the sample, other DNA sequences also encode this same CDR3. This rearrangement joins TRBV9 to TRBJ2-1, with D maybe TRBD2 (5 bases). Germline V gives CDR1 SGDLS, CDR2 YYNGEE. The length of the CDR3 is 15 residues. V was shortened by 3 bases and J by 1 base, with 11 bases between the two germline ends. The CDR3 DNA reads as TGTGCCAGCAGCGCCGATCGGGGATCCTACAATGAGCAGTTCTTC. Protein: CASSADRGSYNEQFF.

The CDR3 spells CASTSTEAGSAEQFF. CDR3 in DNA: TGCGCCAGCACCTCTACAGAAGCGGGATCAGCTGAGCAGTTCTTC. V usage is TRBV5-1 and J usage is TRBJ2-1, with 7 bases matching TRBD2. With 6 bases clipped from V and 9 bases from J, the junction kept 15 bases outside the gene matches. The CDR3 totals 15 residues. The germline V gene encodes CDR1 SGHRS and CDR2 YFSETQ.

The chain recombines TRBV7-2 with TRBJ2-7; either TRBD1 or TRBD2 may supply D (6 bases each). With 2 bases removed from V and 3 bases from J, the gap between germline ends came to 17 bases. The CDR3 contains 16 residues. Germline V lookup: CDR1 SGHTA, CDR2 FQGNSA. CDR3 sequence: CASSLWVPGANYEQYF. The DNA of the CDR3 is TGTGCCAGCAGCTTATGGGTACCGGGGGCCAACTACGAGCAGTACTTC.

Note on this clone: Other DNA sequences in this sample translate to the same CDR3. The CDR3 protein is CASSTGGPNEKLFF. DNA for the CDR3: TGCGCCAGCAGCACAGGGGGGCCTAATGAAAAACTGTTTTTT. This sequence joins TRBV5-1 and TRBJ1-4, with 8 bases matching TRBD1. The CDR3 extends over 14 amino acids. V dropped 4 bases and J dropped 3; count of bases not matched to a gene: 2. The germline V gene has CDR1 SGHRS and CDR2 YFSETQ. The full variable domain, completed using reference TRBV5-1 and TRBJ1-4, is KAGVTQTPRYLIKTRGQQVTLSCSPISGHRSVSWYQQTPGQGLQFLFEYFSETQRNKGNFPGRFSGRQFSNSRSEMNVSTLELGDSALYLCASSTGGPNEKLFFGSGTQLSVL.

The V call is TRBV5-6, the J call TRBJ2-5, with 9 bases matching TRBD1. The germline CDR1 and CDR2 sequences are SGHDT and YYEEEE. This CDR3 has 15 residues. V lost 4 bases, J lost 4 bases, and 8 bases stayed unmatched. The CDR3, as DNA: TGTGCCAGCAGCCCTCAGACAGGGGGGGGAGAGACCCAGTACTTC. Translating it yields CASSPQTGGGETQYF.

The gene calls are TRBV18 and TRBJ2-4; D uncertain. Trimming pared 2 bases from V and 7 bases from J, leaving 9 bases between. The CDR3 is 13 amino acids. From germline, CDR1 is KGHSH and CDR2 LQKENI. The CDR3 region has the DNA TGTGCCAGCTCACCAGAGACGCGGAACATTCAGTACTTC. Translated, it gives CASSPETRNIQYF.

With respect to this clone: Other DNA sequences in the same sample also yield this CDR3. This chain joins TRBV5-1 and TRBJ2-5, with D possibly TRBD1 on 5 matching bases. Germline CDR1 is SGHRS and CDR2 is YFSETQ. Trimming pared 4 bases from V and 0 bases from J, leaving 7 bases between. The CDR3 covers 13 residues. In nucleotides, the CDR3 is TGCGCCAGCAGCAGGGGATACCAAGAGACCCAGTACTTC. Protein: CASSRGYQETQYF.

Points on this clone: In the same sample, other DNA sequences code for this CDR3. V is TRBV5-1 and J is TRBJ1-2; perhaps TRBD1 as D (5 bases). Per the germline V gene, CDR1 is SGHRS and CDR2 is YFSETQ. The V and J ends lost 2 bases and 6 bases respectively, with 8 bases between them. This CDR3 contains 12 residues. The CDR3 protein is CASSLPGDGYTF. CDR3 DNA sequence: TGCGCCAGCAGCTTACCGGGGGATGGCTACACCTTC.

The J gene is TRBJ1-4, the V gene TRBV5-6; a weak D match, TRBD1 (5 bases). CDR1 and CDR2 (germline): SGHDT, YYEEEE. V was pared by 0 bases and J by 5 bases, with 14 bases between. There are 16 residues in the CDR3. The CDR3 reads CASSLGGIAQNEKLFF. The CDR3 DNA sequence: TGTGCCAGCAGCTTGGGGGGCATCGCCCAAAATGAAAAACTGTTTTTT.

The CDR3 DNA reads as TGTGCCAGCAGCGTAGAAGAGCGCCCCTTTTGGGACTATGGCTACACCTTC. This translates into CASSVEERPFWDYGYTF. The chain recombines TRBV9 with TRBJ1-2; no clear D gene. Per germline, CDR1 SGDLS and CDR2 YYNGEE. Trimming removed 0 bases at V and 3 bases at J, with 18 bases between. The CDR3 loop spans 17 amino acids.

This chain connects TRBV5-4 to TRBJ1-1; D might be TRBD1 (5 bases). Germline CDR1 and CDR2: SGHNT and YYREEE (reference sequence). V lost 0 bases, J lost 1 base, and 10 bases lay in between. CDR3 size: 15 residues. The CDR3 DNA follows: TGTGCCAGCAGCTTGGATAAGGGGTCGAACACTGAAGCTTTCTTT. Its translation: CASSLDKGSNTEAFF.